The source of this T cell receptor beta chain is a study of blood T cells in healthy people across ages. Donation came from healthy Caucasian individuals in Russia who were aged about 6 to 90. Each donor's blood draw was approximately 10 milliliters of peripheral blood. Together with a sample-barcoded 5' primer, a J-beta primer mix was included in a second PCR lasting about 7 to 12 cycles. A 12-random-nucleotide template-switch adaptor tagged each cDNA molecule. TCRdb reprocessed the 5' RACE reads with MiXCR, giving one entry per CDR3 protein. The sample holds about 1.5 million distinct CDR3 sequences, 35% to 45% seen once. The TCR originated in a woman under 30 in good health. Sequencing was carried out using blood.

This CDR3 is CASTDSPLGIIQYF. DNA for the CDR3: TGTGCCAGCACCGACAGTCCTCTAGGAATCATTCAGTACTTC. The chain combines TRBV25-1 with TRBJ2-4, with D possibly being TRBD1 (5 bases). Germline CDR1 reads MGHDK; CDR2 reads SYGVNS. V gave up 7 bases and J gave up 9 bases, with 19 bases separating them. This CDR3 is built from 14 residues. The complete variable domain, with remaining parts taken from reference TRBV25-1 and TRBJ2-4, reads EADIYQTPRYLVIGTGKKITLECSQTMGHDKMYWYQQDPGMELHLIHYSYGVNSTEKGDLSSESTVSRIRTEHFPLTLESARPSHTSQYLCASTDSPLGIIQYFGAGTRLSVL.